What follows is one TCR beta chain and its context. The target antigen is unknown. In TCRdb, the RT-PCR reads were re-called with MiXCR into one record per CDR3 protein. The data show roughly 520,000 distinct CDR3 sequences, about 25% seen once. The record originates from a study of response to subunit inactivated influenza vaccine. Study results and limitations: It was the authors' suggestion that each seasonal influenza vaccination recruits few new T cells.

The clonotype originates from a man aged 50 to 60 who received an inactivated influenza vaccine. The sequenced sample was CD4+ T cells sorted from PBMCs, obtained about 5 days after vaccination.

The CDR3 loop reads CSAPRSGGRSRNEQFF. For the CDR3, the DNA is TGCAGTGCTCCCCGGTCGGGCGGGAGAAGTCGCAATGAGCAGTTCTTC. The V gene is TRBV20-1, the J gene TRBJ2-1; TRBD2 aligns across 7 bases. The CDR3 extends over 16 amino acids. V lost 5 bases and J lost 6; bases outside the gene matches: 16. Germline lookup yields CDR1 DFQATT and CDR2 SNEGSKA (reference sequence).